This T cell receptor beta chain was captured in a study of blood T cell repertoires in COVID-19. Across the whole study: PBMCs, B-cell-depleted T cells, or T cells provided the cDNA or gDNA that made up the material.

This CDR3 is built from 15 residues. Germline V gene sequence: CDR1 MDHEN, CDR2 SYDVKM. V was clipped by 3 bases and J by 3 bases, with 12 bases between them. Sequencing was performed with immunoSEQ multiplex PCR; in TCRdb, only in-frame clones are kept and a portion is missing. The table lists more than 350,000 clones, around 87% of them singletons. Sequences were obtained from PBMCs or T cells enriched from blood (not recorded which). The sequence was collected from a man aged 18 to 35 who had recovered from COVID-19. V is TRBV28 and J is TRBJ1-5; perhaps TRBD1 as D (5 bases). The CDR3 loop reads CASSLFGHTNQPQHF. The CDR3 nucleotides read TGTGCCAGCAGTTTGTTTGGACACACCAATCAGCCCCAGCATTTT.